One and the same sample provided the 14 T cell receptor beta chains below, sequenced in a study of cytomegalovirus exposure and HLA in healthy donors. Use of 60 Vbeta and 13 Jbeta primers characterized the PCR. Profiled with immunoSEQ multiplex PCR; TCRdb holds only in-frame clones, not every one. The data show roughly 100,000 clones, 82% seen once. Sequencing was done on a sample of PBMCs. These receptors came from a man in his thirties or forties in good health and CMV-seropositive.

The chain employs TRBV6-1 and TRBJ2-3; perhaps TRBD2 as D (6 bases). Germline lookup yields CDR1 MNHNS and CDR2 SASEGT. The CDR3 covers 15 residues. The ends were cut back, 7 bases at V and 5 bases at J, with 19 bases in the middle. The CDR3 reads CASKGAGPPGDTQYF. CDR3 DNA: TGTGCCAGCAAGGGTGCGGGACCGCCGGGAGATACGCAGTATTTT.

The chain combines TRBV11-2 with TRBJ2-1, with 8 bases matching TRBD2. The germline V gene encodes CDR1 SGHAT and CDR2 FQNNGV. The trim removed 0 bases at V and 4 bases at J, leaving 11 bases unmatched. The CDR3 totals 18 residues. CDR3 coding DNA: TGTGCCAGCAGCTTAGAGGGTGGCGGGAGGAGCAAATACAATGAGCAGTTCTTC. This translates into CASSLEGGGRSKYNEQFF.

V gene TRBV27 combines with J gene TRBJ2-5; TRBD2 agrees at 8 bases. The J call may be wrong; the DNA end is better matched by TRBJ2-7. CDR3 length: 15 amino acids. Germline-derived CDR1 and CDR2 are MNHEY and SMNVEV (reference sequence). In nucleotides, the CDR3 is TGTGCCAGCAGGACTGCGGGGGGAGTCTCCTACGAGCAGTACTTC. This codes for CASRTAGGVSYEQYF.

This clone was picked up one time. V usage is TRBV5-1 and J usage is TRBJ2-1; 9 positions match TRBD2. V dropped 0 bases and J dropped 10; count of bases not matched to a gene: 8. Germline assignment: CDR1 SGHRS and CDR2 YFSETQ. The CDR3 length is 15 residues. The CDR3 bases are TGCGCCAGCAGCTTGGTGGGAGCGGGAGGTTACGAGCAGTTCTTC. Its protein product is CASSLVGAGGYEQFF.

This clone was picked up one time. CDR3 sequence reads: CASSLAGGTGELFF. The CDR3 nucleotides read TGTGCCAGCAGCTTAGCGGGGGGAACCGGGGAGCTGTTTTTT. The chain combines TRBV7-2 with TRBJ2-2; a weak D match, TRBD2 (6 bases). Trimming stripped 0 bases from V and 5 bases from J, with 7 bases between. CDR1 and CDR2 from the germline V gene are SGHTA and FQGNSA. The CDR3 is made up of 14 amino acids. Drawing the rest from reference TRBV7-2 and TRBJ2-2, the complete variable domain is GAGVSQSPSNKVTEKGKDVELRCDPISGHTALYWYRQSLGQGLEFLIYFQGNSAPDKSGLPSDRFSAERTGGSVSTLTIQRTQQEDSAVYLCASSLAGGTGELFFGEGSRLTVL.

This clone was seen once. V and J are TRBV27 and TRBJ2-6; D is uncertain. Trimming stripped 5 bases from V and 1 base from J, with 9 bases between. This CDR3 is built from 15 residues. The germline V gene has CDR1 MNHEY and CDR2 SMNVEV (reference sequence). The DNA of the CDR3 is TGTGCCAGCAGTACTGACACATCTGGGGCCAACGTCCTGACTTTC. Translation: CASSTDTSGANVLTF.

The rearrangement uses TRBV28 and TRBJ1-3, with 8 bases matching TRBD1. Unmatched junction bases numbered 12, after V lost 5 bases and J lost 0 bases. Per the germline V gene, CDR1 is MDHEN and CDR2 is SYDVKM. The CDR3 is 18 residues long. The CDR3: CASSPHQGQGLSGNTIYF. DNA of the CDR3: TGTGCCAGCAGTCCGCACCAAGGACAGGGACTCTCTGGAAACACCATATATTTT.

The chain employs TRBV19 and TRBJ1-5; D not certain. Germline CDR1 and CDR2: LNHDA and SQIVND (reference sequence). CDR3 size: 13 residues. The ends were cut back, 1 base at V and 4 bases at J, with 5 bases in the middle. CDR3: CASSIAPNQPQHF. The CDR3 bases are TGTGCCAGTAGTATAGCCCCAAATCAGCCCCAGCATTTT.

The chain's CDR3 is CASSILDSNTEAFF. In DNA form, the CDR3 reads TGTGCCAGTAGTATCCTGGACAGCAACACTGAAGCTTTCTTT. The chain carries TRBV19 and TRBJ1-1, with D possibly matching TRBD1 (6 bases). V gave up 3 bases and J gave up 2 bases, with 10 bases separating them. Germline CDR1 LNHDA, CDR2 SQIVND (reference sequence). This CDR3 region has 14 residues.

The gene calls are TRBV7-9 and TRBJ2-3; 9 nucleotides line up with TRBD2. Germline CDR1 is SEHNR and CDR2 is FQNEAQ (reference sequence). The CDR3 extends over 16 amino acids. The junction had 7 bases not matched to a gene; V was cut back by 1 base and J by 5 bases. Here the CDR3 DNA reads TGTGCCAGCAGCTTAGGGCCGGCGGGAGGGCAAGATACGCAGTATTTT. Residues: CASSLGPAGGQDTQYF.

This chain connects TRBV27 to TRBJ2-3, with D uncertain. This CDR3 region has 13 residues. Germline V gene lookup returns CDR1 MNHEY and CDR2 SMNVEV (reference sequence). Trimming pared 6 bases from V and 2 bases from J, leaving 9 bases between. The CDR3 DNA reads as TGTGCCAGCAGAAGTCCTAACACAGATACGCAGTATTTT. Translating it yields CASRSPNTDTQYF.

This chain connects TRBV6-5 to TRBJ2-3; TRBD2 matches 9 bases. Germline CDR1 reads MNHEY; CDR2 reads SVGAGI. This CDR3 comprises 15 residues. V lost 8 bases, J lost 1 base, and 7 bases stayed unmatched. DNA of the CDR3: TGTGCCAGCGGGTTAGCGGGAGACCGCACAGATACGCAGTATTTT. This codes for CASGLAGDRTDTQYF.

The V and J genes are TRBV5-6 and TRBJ2-2; 10 bases match TRBD2. The CDR3 totals 16 residues. The germline gives CDR1 SGHDT, CDR2 YYEEEE. After removal of 4 bases from V and 5 bases from J, the junction contained 8 bases not matched to a gene. The CDR3 DNA follows: TGTGCCAGCAGCCCAATCCTAGCGGGAGTTACCGGGGAGCTGTTTTTT. Amino acid sequence: CASSPILAGVTGELFF.

The chain uses TRBV7-9 and TRBJ1-6; a weak D match, TRBD1 (6 bases). CDR1 SEHNR and CDR2 FQNEAQ come from the germline V gene (reference sequence). The CDR3 runs 14 residues. V dropped 2 bases and J dropped 10 bases, with 12 bases sitting between them. CDR3 DNA: TGTGCCAGCAGCTTAAGATGGACAGAGTCACCCCTCCACTTT. This codes for CASSLRWTESPLHF.